This record looks at one T cell receptor beta chain sequence and its context. Trimming pared 0 bases from V and 3 bases from J, leaving 12 bases between. The CDR3 consists of 15 residues. CDR1 is MNHEY, CDR2 SVGAGI, per germline. The sample is drawn from a study of blood T cell repertoires in COVID-19. Study-level information: Whether acute or convalescent, the COVID-19 samples came from the United States, Italy and Spain. T cells, B-cell-depleted T cells, or PBMCs provided the cDNA or gDNA that served as material.

In the original analysis: Scientists estimated how many nucleated cells there were by amplifying reference gene primers. Profiling relied on immunoSEQ multiplex PCR, and the TCRdb table lists in-frame clones only, not all of them. Clonal size and the V and J genes are those of that table, whereas D and trimming came from the DNA. The data show under 200,000 clones, with roughly 80% seen just once and roughly 3.1% held by the top ten. Sequenced material: peripheral blood. This chain connects TRBV6-5 to TRBJ2-7; D is possibly TRBD2 (7 bases). The TCR was taken from an older man with acute or convalescent COVID-19. CDR3 sequence (DNA): TGTGCCAGCAGTTACTCGGGGGGGCTGGGCTACGAGCAGTACTTC. This encodes CASSYSGGLGYEQYF.